Below are 8 T cell receptor beta chains sequenced from a single sample in a study of Graves' ophthalmopathy and Graves' hyperthyroidism. Transcripts of RNA were the source for amplifying TCR beta CDR3 regions. First-round RT-PCR used HTBI primers; second-round multiplex PCR followed. TCRdb ran MiXCR on the multiplex PCR reads and lists one entry per CDR3 protein. The sample has hundreds of thousands of distinct CDR3 sequences, 40% seen once. What was sequenced was peripheral blood. These receptors were taken from an adult man with Graves' ophthalmopathy.

This chain connects TRBV14 to TRBJ1-6; D gene unclear. Germline CDR1 is SGHDN and CDR2 is FVKESK. The ends were cut back, 1 base at V and 10 bases at J, with 8 bases in the middle. This CDR3 is 13 amino acids long. This chain's CDR3 is CASSQVYWSPLHF. CDR3 DNA sequence: TGTGCCAGCAGCCAAGTTTATTGGTCACCCCTCCACTTT.

A word on this clonotype: The CDR3 does not end in the conserved phenylalanine or tryptophan, so this is likely a read error. It is unclear where the CDR3 begins or ends on the DNA, so no DNA is shown, and the CDR3 is as TCRdb lists it. The rearrangement links TRBV7-9 to TRBJ1-1; the table's D call, TRBD1, was not checked against the DNA. Germline V gives CDR1 SEHNR, CDR2 FQNEAQ (reference sequence). Termini included, the CDR3 measures 9 amino acids. CDR3 loop: CASSFLPGM.

The rearrangement uses TRBV5-1 and TRBJ1-4, with a tentative D call TRBD1 (6 bases). The V gene lost 4 bases and the J gene lost 6 bases, with 13 bases spanning the gap. This CDR3 is 14 amino acids long. The germline V gene has CDR1 SGHRS and CDR2 YFSETQ. CDR3 sequence: CASSLQGRYEKLFF. In DNA form, the CDR3 reads TGCGCCAGCAGCCTGCAGGGGAGGTATGAAAAACTGTTTTTT. Supplemented by reference TRBV5-1 and TRBJ1-4, the full variable domain reads KAGVTQTPRYLIKTRGQQVTLSCSPISGHRSVSWYQQTPGQGLQFLFEYFSETQRNKGNFPGRFSGRQFSNSRSEMNVSTLELGDSALYLCASSLQGRYEKLFFGSGTQLSVL.

The J gene is TRBJ2-5, the V gene TRBV9; D may be TRBD1 (6 bases). Per germline, CDR1 SGDLS and CDR2 YYNGEE. This CDR3 spans 14 amino acids. V was trimmed by 4 bases and J by 3 bases, leaving 13 bases between them. CDR3 protein: CASSPDRTEETQYF. DNA for the CDR3: TGTGCCAGCAGCCCAGATCGGACAGAAGAGACCCAGTACTTC.

With respect to this clonotype: One junction end disagrees with the germline gene, perhaps due to a read error. The chain uses TRBV10-3 and TRBJ2-7; D is uncertain. CDR1 is ENHRY and CDR2 is SYGVKD in the germline V gene. This CDR3 has 15 amino acids. The DNA for the CDR3 is TGTGCCAGCAGTTACTCGGCCAGAAAAACCTACGAGCAGTACTTC. Translating it yields CASSYSARKTYEQYF.

This clonotype was observed a handful of times. The gene calls are TRBV11-1 and TRBJ1-5, with D possibly matching TRBD1 (5 bases). Trimming took 3 bases from V and 4 from J, leaving 16 bases between them. CDR1 is SGHAT, CDR2 FQDESV, per germline (reference sequence). The CDR3 length is 16 residues. The CDR3 here is CASSLGPAKPNQPQHF. The CDR3 nucleotides read TGTGCCAGCAGCTTGGGACCGGCGAAGCCAAATCAGCCCCAGCATTTT.

This clonotype has a handful of counts. This chain connects TRBV2 to TRBJ2-5; D unclear. Trimming took 0 bases from V and 5 from J, leaving 7 bases between them. CDR3 length: 13 residues. CDR1 SNHLY and CDR2 FYNNEI come from the germline V gene. This chain's CDR3 is CASSEAETETQYF. Here the CDR3 DNA reads TGTGCCAGCAGTGAAGCGGAGACCGAGACCCAGTACTTC. Using reference TRBV2 and TRBJ2-5 for the parts outside the CDR3, the full variable domain is EPEVTQTPSHQVTQMGQEVILRCVPISNHLYFYWYRQILGQKVEFLVSFYNNEISEKSEIFDDQFSVERPDGSNFTLKIRSTKLEDSAMYFCASSEAETETQYFGPGTRLLVL.

V gene TRBV29-1 combines with J gene TRBJ2-7; D is perhaps TRBD1 (6 bases). The germline CDR1 and CDR2 sequences are SQVTM and ANQGSEA. V lost 0 bases and J lost 6, with 18 bases in between. The length of the CDR3 is 15 residues. CDR3 residues: CSVEDADRESCEQYF. CDR3 coding DNA: TGCAGCGTTGAAGACGCGGACAGAGAGAGCTGCGAGCAGTACTTC.